The source of this TCR beta chain is a study of cytomegalovirus exposure and HLA in healthy donors. Trimming took 2 bases from V and 7 from J; bases not matched to a gene: 8. The germline gives CDR1 MNHEY, CDR2 SMNVEV (reference sequence). CDR3 length equals 16 residues. With respect to this clone: Its antigen remains unidentified.

Researchers ran the PCR with 60 Vbeta and 13 Jbeta primers. TCRdb's table, derived via immunoSEQ multiplex PCR, lists solely in-frame clones and lacks some. Of around 190,000 clones in the sample, around 76% were seen once. The study, taken as a whole, reports: Reportedly, HLA-A and HLA-B alleles of most subjects were accurately predicted from TCR beta. Prior analysis indicated that the majority of TCR beta V segments exhibited productivity approximately 87% or approximately 30% of the time.

This chain connects TRBV27 to TRBJ2-1, with TRBD2 matching over 10 bases. The TCR was taken from a man aged 30 to 45 in good health and CMV-seronegative. Material for sequencing was PBMCs. The DNA of the CDR3 is TGTGCCAGCAGTTTAGGGCTAGCGGGAGTATCAAATGAGCAGTTCTTC. Its translation is CASSLGLAGVSNEQFF.